The sequence of this TCR beta chain was determined in a study of shared clonotypes between healthy human individuals. The CDR3 is 17 residues long. Germline values: CDR1 MDHEN, CDR2 SYDVKM. V lost 8 bases to trimming and J lost 6 bases, with 29 bases between them. The assay was carried out at the deep level. Input per replicate PCR of unsorted PBMC was roughly 300 ng DNA, corresponding to around 30,000 T cell genomes. The protocol was immunoSEQ multiplex PCR, while the TCRdb copy is restricted to in-frame clones and leaves out a portion. This table has around 450,000 clones, 70% to 80% appearing once.

The chain combines TRBV28 with TRBJ2-7; TRBD1 is a possible D gene (5 bases). The sample was PBMCs. The TCR comes from a woman between 35 and 50 years old in good health. Some clones in this sample may be carry-over from other donors' samples. The CDR3 reads CASRHRGTRVAGPEQYF. For the CDR3, the DNA is TGTGCCAGCCGTCACCGTGGAACCCGGGTCGCAGGGCCCGAGCAGTACTTC.